The 24 T cell receptor beta chains below were found in one sample sequenced in a study of blood T cell repertoires in COVID-19. Assay used: immunoSEQ multiplex PCR; TCRdb lists only in-frame clones, some missing. Of around 340,000 clones in the sample, 80% to 90% are singletons; the top ten hold around 4%. Sequenced input: PBMCs or T cells enriched from blood (not recorded which). These TCRs come from a woman between 40 and 50 years old with acute COVID-19.

The CDR3 sequence: CATSRDLRRRLNTGELFF. The CDR3 nucleotides read TGTGCCACCAGCAGAGATCTTAGACGGAGACTGAACACCGGGGAGCTGTTTTTT. This chain uses TRBV15 with TRBJ2-2; no firm D call. Trimming left V 0 bases short and J 1 base short, with 15 bases between. CDR1 and CDR2 from the germline V gene are LNHNV and YYDKDF (reference sequence). The CDR3 has 18 residues.

The genes are TRBV7-9 and TRBJ1-2, with 7 bases matching TRBD1. Trimming removed 5 bases from V and 2 bases from J; junction bases left unmatched: 8. Germline V gives CDR1 SEHNR, CDR2 FQNEAQ (reference sequence). The CDR3 totals 15 residues. For the CDR3, the DNA is TGTGCCAGCAGCCTTTCGACAGGGCTCAACTATGGCTACACCTTC. Protein sequence: CASSLSTGLNYGYTF.

This chain connects TRBV6-2 or TRBV6-3 to TRBJ2-1, with TRBD1 matching 12 bases. This CDR3 has 23 amino acids. Germline V gene data show CDR1 as MNHEY and CDR2 as SVGEGT. The junction had 27 bases not matched to a gene; V was cut back by 6 bases and J by 3 bases. CDR3 coding DNA: TGTGCCAGCAGCCCCGGGACAGGGGGCTCTAAAACCCTAGCGGGGGTCTACTACAATGAGCAGTTCTTC. Protein product: CASSPGTGGSKTLAGVYYNEQFF.

This sequence joins TRBV9 and TRBJ1-4, with 10 nucleotides matching TRBD1. Germline trimming cut 4 bases from V and 5 bases from J; bases unmatched to any gene: 8. Germline lookup yields CDR1 SGDLS and CDR2 YYNGEE. This CDR3 is built from 16 residues. The CDR3 here is CASSHSPDRGNEKLFF. CDR3 in DNA: TGTGCCAGCAGCCACAGCCCGGACAGGGGGAATGAAAAACTGTTTTTT.

The chain is built from TRBV7-2 and TRBJ2-2; D uncertain. Trimming pared 5 bases from V and 4 bases from J, leaving 20 bases between. This CDR3 contains 17 residues. Germline CDR1 and CDR2: SGHTA and FQGNSA. CDR3 coding DNA: TGTGCCAGCAGCGTATCCTCTCACCCTGGGCCCACCGGGGAGCTGTTTTTT. Protein sequence: CASSVSSHPGPTGELFF.

The V call is TRBV28, the J call TRBJ1-5; 7 nucleotides agree with TRBD1. Trimming took 7 bases from V and 3 from J; bases not matched to a gene: 9. This CDR3 contains 15 residues. Per germline, CDR1 MDHEN and CDR2 SYDVKM. CDR3 DNA: TGTGCCAGCACCAGTTCACAGGGGATCAATCAGCCCCAGCATTTT. Its translation: CASTSSQGINQPQHF.

This chain joins TRBV19 and TRBJ2-2; 7 nucleotides agree with TRBD1. The V and J ends lost 8 bases and 2 bases, in that order; junction bases with no gene match: 5. Germline CDR1 is LNHDA and CDR2 is SQIVND (reference sequence). This CDR3 contains 14 residues. CDR3: CASLQGVNTGELFF. In DNA, the CDR3 is TGTGCCAGTCTGCAGGGGGTCAACACCGGGGAGCTGTTTTTT.

The chain carries TRBV7-8 and TRBJ2-5; 15 nucleotides align to TRBD2. The CDR3 has 17 residues. J was trimmed by 5 bases and V by 3 bases; bases with no gene match: 7. The germline CDR1 and CDR2 sequences are SGHVS and FQNEAQ. The CDR3 loop is CASSFLGLAGGPETQYF. CDR3 in DNA: TGTGCCAGCAGCTTCCTCGGACTAGCGGGGGGGCCGGAGACCCAGTACTTC.

The V and J genes are TRBV28 and TRBJ2-7; a possible D gene is TRBD1 (6 bases). V lost 6 bases and J 4 bases, leaving 10 bases between the germline ends. The germline V gene has CDR1 MDHEN and CDR2 SYDVKM. The CDR3 loop spans 12 amino acids. The CDR3 region has the DNA TGTGCCAGCAGGCCGGACAGTTACGAGCAGTACTTC. Translating it yields CASRPDSYEQYF. The full variable domain, rest sourced from reference TRBV28 and TRBJ2-7, is DVKVTQSSRYLVKRTGEKVFLECVQDMDHENMFWYRQDPGLGLRLIYFSYDVKMKEKGDIPEGYSVSREKKERFSLILESASTNQTSMYLCASRPDSYEQYFGPGTRLTVT.

CDR3: CASRSTGVDGYTF. In nucleotides, the CDR3 is TGTGCCAGCAGATCGACAGGGGTAGATGGCTACACCTTC. This sequence joins TRBV7-9 and TRBJ1-2, with 8 bases matching TRBD1. With V trimmed by 6 bases and J by 6 bases, 6 bases remained unmatched. The germline V gene encodes CDR1 SEHNR and CDR2 FQNEAQ (reference sequence). The CDR3 runs to 13 residues. Using reference TRBV7-9 and TRBJ1-2 for the parts outside the CDR3, the full variable domain is DTGVSQNPRHKITKRGQNVTFRCDPISEHNRLYWYRQTLGQGPEFLTYFQNEAQLEKSRLLSDRFSAERPKGSFSTLEIQRTEQGDSAMYLCASRSTGVDGYTFGSGTRLTVV.

The V gene is TRBV4-2, the J gene TRBJ1-4; D may be TRBD1 (6 bases). The length of the CDR3 is 16 residues. With 1 base removed from V and 6 bases from J, the gap between germline ends came to 15 bases. The germline V gene encodes CDR1 LGHNA and CDR2 YNFKEQ. CDR3 sequence: CASSQARQGLDEKLFF. CDR3 bases: TGTGCCAGCAGCCAAGCAAGGCAGGGGCTCGATGAAAAACTGTTTTTT.

J is TRBJ2-5 and V is TRBV4-3; tentatively, D is TRBD1 (6 bases). Looked up from germline, CDR1 is LGHNA and CDR2 is YSLEER. The V end was cut by 0 bases, the J end by 5 bases, with 13 bases between. This CDR3 has 15 amino acids. CDR3: CASSQDLLGAETQYF. The CDR3 DNA reads as TGCGCCAGCAGCCAAGATTTACTGGGGGCGGAGACCCAGTACTTC.

This rearrangement joins TRBV3-1 (or the pseudogene TRBV3-2) to TRBJ2-2, with TRBD2 as a possible D gene (5 bases). Germline V gives CDR1 LGHDT, CDR2 YNNKEL (reference sequence). V gave up 6 bases and J gave up 5 bases, with 13 bases separating them. This CDR3 comprises 14 residues. The CDR3 nucleotides are TGTGCCAGCAGTTCAAATCGGGGAACCGGGGAGCTGTTTTTT. Translating it yields CASSSNRGTGELFF.

On this clone: Other DNA sequences from this sample encode an identical CDR3 as well. The chain uses TRBV7-9 and TRBJ1-1, with TRBD1 as a possible D gene (6 bases). V was pared by 4 bases and J by 4 bases, with 10 bases between. Germline V gives CDR1 SEHNR, CDR2 FQNEAQ (reference sequence). This CDR3 comprises 13 residues. The CDR3 sequence is CASSSGQGTEAFF. The CDR3, as DNA: TGTGCCAGCAGCTCGGGACAAGGCACTGAAGCTTTCTTT.

This clone was counted a single time. V usage is TRBV5-5 and J usage is TRBJ2-1, with 7 bases that match TRBD2. Unmatched junction bases numbered 5, after V lost 0 bases and J lost 5 bases. CDR1 is SGHKS and CDR2 is YYEKEE in the germline V gene (reference sequence). The CDR3 has 15 residues. The CDR3 DNA reads as TGTGCCAGCAGCTTGGAGGCTAGCGGTCACAATGAGCAGTTCTTC. Protein product: CASSLEASGHNEQFF.

The chain carries TRBV7-9 and TRBJ2-2, with a weak D call TRBD1 (6 bases). V was pared by 3 bases and J by 4 bases, with 12 bases between. Germline CDR1 is SEHNR and CDR2 is FQNEAQ (reference sequence). The CDR3 consists of 15 residues. This chain's CDR3 is CASSFAGVPTGELFF. DNA of the CDR3: TGTGCCAGCAGCTTCGCAGGGGTCCCCACCGGGGAGCTGTTTTTT.

The chain couples TRBV5-6 to TRBJ2-1; possible D gene TRBD1, 5 bases. V was pared by 1 base and J by 0 bases, with 8 bases between. Germline CDR1 and CDR2: SGHDT and YYEEEE. This CDR3 is built from 15 residues. The CDR3 nucleotides read TGTGCCAGCAGCTTGAGACAGAACTCCTACAATGAGCAGTTCTTC. Translated, it gives CASSLRQNSYNEQFF.

The chain is built from TRBV6-5 and TRBJ2-5, with 10 nucleotides matching TRBD2. The CDR3 contains 15 residues. V shed 4 bases, J shed 4 bases, and the junction held 6 bases outside the gene matches. Germline CDR1 is MNHEY and CDR2 is SVGAGI. The CDR3 sequence is CASSWGLALSETQYF. CDR3 bases: TGTGCCAGCAGTTGGGGACTAGCGCTTTCAGAGACCCAGTACTTC.

The gene calls are TRBV10-3 and TRBJ2-7, with 11 positions matching TRBD2. Germline lookup yields CDR1 ENHRY and CDR2 SYGVKD. The CDR3 spans 14 residues. The trim removed 3 bases at V and 6 bases at J, leaving 4 bases unmatched. CDR3 region: CAISEGGLAVEQYF. CDR3 DNA sequence: TGTGCCATCAGTGAAGGGGGACTAGCGGTCGAGCAGTACTTC.

The CDR3 is CASSLGQVMVNTEAFF. The CDR3 DNA reads as TGTGCCAGCAGCTTGGGACAGGTGATGGTGAACACTGAAGCTTTCTTT. The V and J genes are TRBV11-2 and TRBJ1-1; 8 bases are a match to TRBD1. Germline V lookup: CDR1 SGHAT, CDR2 FQNNGV. There are 16 residues in the CDR3. With 3 bases clipped from V and 0 bases from J, the junction kept 6 bases outside the gene matches.

This clone was observed a handful of times. This chain uses TRBV10-3 with TRBJ1-2, with 7 bases that match TRBD1. Per germline, CDR1 ENHRY and CDR2 SYGVKD. J lost 5 bases, V lost 6 bases, and 9 bases had no gene match. The CDR3 is 14 residues long. CDR3 protein: CAIRALGTDYGYTF. The CDR3 DNA sequence: TGTGCCATCAGGGCCCTGGGGACAGATTATGGCTACACCTTC.

The chain carries TRBV5-5 and TRBJ2-7, with 8 bases aligning to TRBD1. The germline gives CDR1 SGHKS, CDR2 YYEKEE (reference sequence). The CDR3 totals 14 residues. With V trimmed by 2 bases and J by 3 bases, 4 bases remained unmatched. The CDR3 DNA follows: TGTGCCAGCAGCTTTGGACAGGGATTCTACGAGCAGTACTTC. As protein: CASSFGQGFYEQYF.

This clone has a handful of counts. This CDR3 is CASSRGTGGTEAFF. The DNA of the CDR3 is TGTGCCAGCAGCCGCGGGACAGGGGGAACTGAAGCTTTCTTT. The chain employs TRBV7-2 and TRBJ1-1; 11 positions match TRBD1. V shed 5 bases and J 5 bases; nucleotides not matched to a gene: 4. The CDR3 has 14 residues. Germline values: CDR1 SGHTA, CDR2 FQGNSA. Using reference TRBV7-2 and TRBJ1-1 for the parts outside the CDR3, the full variable domain is GAGVSQSPSNKVTEKGKDVELRCDPISGHTALYWYRQSLGQGLEFLIYFQGNSAPDKSGLPSDRFSAERTGGSVSTLTIQRTQQEDSAVYLCASSRGTGGTEAFFGQGTRLTVV.

The V and J genes are TRBV2 and TRBJ2-3; TRBD1 matches 7 bases. This CDR3 is built from 15 residues. CDR1 is SNHLY and CDR2 is FYNNEI in the germline V gene. V lost 2 bases to trimming and J lost 5 bases; unmatched junction nucleotides: 7. The CDR3 here is CASSENGQAGDTQYF. CDR3 in DNA: TGTGCCAGCAGTGAAAACGGACAGGCAGGAGATACGCAGTATTTT.